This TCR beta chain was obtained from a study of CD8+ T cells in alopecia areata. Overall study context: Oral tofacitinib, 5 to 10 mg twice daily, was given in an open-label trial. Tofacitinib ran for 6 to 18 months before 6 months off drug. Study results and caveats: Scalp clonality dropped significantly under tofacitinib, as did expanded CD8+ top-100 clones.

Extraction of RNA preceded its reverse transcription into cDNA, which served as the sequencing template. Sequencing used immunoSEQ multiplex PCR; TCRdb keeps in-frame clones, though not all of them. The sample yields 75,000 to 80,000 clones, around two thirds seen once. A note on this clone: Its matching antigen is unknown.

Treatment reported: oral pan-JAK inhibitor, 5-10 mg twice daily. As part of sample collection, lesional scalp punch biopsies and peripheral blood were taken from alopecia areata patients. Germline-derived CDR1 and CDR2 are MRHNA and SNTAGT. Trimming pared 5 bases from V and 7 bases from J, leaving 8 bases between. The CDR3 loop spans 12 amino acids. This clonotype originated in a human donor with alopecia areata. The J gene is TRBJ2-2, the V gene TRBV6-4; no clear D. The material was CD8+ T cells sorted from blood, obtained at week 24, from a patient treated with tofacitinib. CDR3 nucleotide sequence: TGTGCCAGCAGTTTAGTGGACGGGGAGCTGTTTTTT. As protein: CASSLVDGELFF.